Following are 15 T cell receptor beta chains from one sample sequenced in a study of blood T cell repertoires in COVID-19. Repertoires were generated with immunoSEQ multiplex PCR, while TCRdb's copy carries only in-frame clones and drops some. The table lists about 140,000 clones, 70% to 90% of them singletons, with 1.5% to 1.7% in the top ten. The specimen was peripheral blood. The receptor source for this set is a woman aged 55-69 years with acute or convalescent COVID-19.

The J gene is TRBJ1-3, the V gene TRBV9; no definite D call. V lost 4 bases, J lost 0 bases, and 11 bases lay in between. This CDR3 region has 15 residues. CDR1 and CDR2 (germline): SGDLS, YYNGEE. CDR3 nucleotides: TGTGCCAGCAGCCCAGAGGGCTTCTCTGGAAACACCATATATTTT. Its translation: CASSPEGFSGNTIYF.

This chain joins TRBV7-2 and TRBJ1-1, with 7 positions matching TRBD1. This CDR3 region has 15 residues. The J segment lost 2 bases and the V segment lost 3 bases, leaving 6 bases of the junction unmatched. Germline values: CDR1 SGHTA, CDR2 FQGNSA. The DNA of the CDR3 is TGTGCCAGCAGCTTGCTGACAGGGATCAACACTGAAGCTTTCTTT. As protein: CASSLLTGINTEAFF.

This clone was seen a few times. The genes are TRBV6-2 or TRBV6-3 and TRBJ1-6; possible D gene TRBD1, 6 bases. The CDR3 is made up of 16 amino acids. CDR1 is MNHEY, CDR2 SVGEGT, per germline. The V gene lost 4 bases and the J gene lost 5 bases, with 15 bases spanning the gap. The DNA for the CDR3 is TGTGCCAGCAGTTCCGTGACAGGCCTTGATAATTCACCCCTCCACTTT. As protein: CASSSVTGLDNSPLHF.

The V call is TRBV4-3, the J call TRBJ2-1; 7 bases fit TRBD1. The V and J ends lost 4 bases and 0 bases, in that order; junction bases with no gene match: 3. The CDR3 loop spans 15 amino acids. Germline CDR1 and CDR2: LGHNA and YSLEER. CDR3 in amino acids: CASSPGQSSYNEQFF. Here the CDR3 DNA reads TGCGCCAGCAGCCCGGGACAGAGCTCCTACAATGAGCAGTTCTTC.

CDR3 sequence reads: CASSQPEPPYEQYF. The CDR3 DNA follows: TGTGCCAGCAGCCAACCAGAACCCCCATACGAGCAGTACTTC. The chain joins TRBV3-1 (or the pseudogene TRBV3-2) to TRBJ2-7; D gene ambiguous. V was pared by 2 bases and J by 4 bases, with 12 bases between. This CDR3 has 14 amino acids. Germline-derived CDR1 and CDR2 are LGHDT and YNNKEL (reference sequence).

This sequence joins TRBV6-5 and TRBJ1-2; D remains unclear. CDR3 length: 13 residues. V was pared by 2 bases and J by 6 bases, with 10 bases between. The V gene's germline CDR1 is MNHEY and CDR2 SVGAGI. Here the CDR3 DNA reads TGTGCCAGCAGTTACCAAATCGCGAATGGCTACACCTTC. This gives the protein CASSYQIANGYTF.

Only one count was recorded for this clone. The chain has TRBV7-2 and TRBJ2-7; a weak D match, TRBD1 (6 bases). The germline CDR1 and CDR2 sequences are SGHTA and FQGNSA. This CDR3 region has 16 residues. V was cut by 0 bases and J by 4 bases, with 16 bases left in between. The CDR3 DNA sequence: TGTGCCAGCAGCTTAGCGTCGGCAGGGGCTATGTACGAGCAGTACTTC. Translated, it gives CASSLASAGAMYEQYF.

CDR3 amino acids: CASSPRGGNTEAFF. CDR3 sequence (DNA): TGTGCCAGCAGCCCAAGGGGCGGGAACACTGAAGCTTTCTTT. V and J are TRBV11-1 and TRBJ1-1, with a weak D call TRBD1 (5 bases). Germline V gene data show CDR1 as SGHAT and CDR2 as FQDESV (reference sequence). With 5 bases removed from V and 1 base from J, the gap between germline ends came to 11 bases. The CDR3 is 14 residues long.

The chain is built from TRBV7-2 and TRBJ2-1; 8 nucleotides match TRBD2. This CDR3 has 15 amino acids. In germline, CDR1 is SGHTA, CDR2 FQGNSA. Trimming cost V 2 bases and J 5 bases; bases outside gene matches: 5. The CDR3 sequence: CASSLRGGYNNEQFF. For the CDR3, the DNA is TGTGCCAGCAGCTTACGCGGGGGGTATAACAATGAGCAGTTCTTC.

V usage is TRBV28 and J usage is TRBJ1-6; tentatively, D is TRBD1 (5 bases). Trimming took off 5 bases at V and 9 bases at J, with 17 bases between the two ends. CDR3 length: 15 amino acids. Germline V gene data show CDR1 as MDHEN and CDR2 as SYDVKM. The CDR3 DNA follows: TGTGCCAGCAGTACCCGCCGTCAGGGTGGTTCACCCCTCCACTTT. Its protein product is CASSTRRQGGSPLHF.

The chain employs TRBV3-1 (or the pseudogene TRBV3-2) and TRBJ1-2, with TRBD1 matching over 7 bases. The V segment lost 3 bases and the J segment 8 bases; nucleotides outside the gene matches: 9. Germline CDR1 reads LGHDT; CDR2 reads YNNKEL (reference sequence). The CDR3 is made up of 14 amino acids. As DNA, the CDR3 is TGTGCCAGCAGCCACCTCAGGGGGGCGGAGGGCTACACCTTC. Translation gives CASSHLRGAEGYTF.

The chain carries TRBV28 and TRBJ1-6; no firm D call. Germline V gene sequence: CDR1 MDHEN, CDR2 SYDVKM. This CDR3 region has 12 residues. Between the trimmed V and J ends, which lost 11 bases and 8 bases, there was a span of 13 bases. The CDR3 coding sequence is TGTGCCGGCGCCGGCGGCGATTCACCCCTCCACTTT. Translating it yields CAGAGGDSPLHF.

The V gene is TRBV7-2, the J gene TRBJ2-7; TRBD2 agrees at 10 bases. The germline V gene has CDR1 SGHTA and CDR2 FQGNSA. The trim removed 3 bases at V and 3 bases at J, leaving 5 bases unmatched. CDR3 length: 15 amino acids. The CDR3 spells CASSLEAGGLYEQYF. The CDR3 DNA reads as TGTGCCAGCAGCTTGGAAGCGGGGGGGCTCTACGAGCAGTACTTC.

The genes are TRBV4-1 and TRBJ2-1; tentatively, D is TRBD2 (7 bases). Germline CDR1 is MGHRA and CDR2 is YSYEKL. There are 17 residues in the CDR3. V was cut by 2 bases and J by 2 bases, with 16 bases left in between. CDR3 bases: TGCGCCAGCAGCCAAAAAGGGGGGGTCGATCCCTACAATGAGCAGTTCTTC. The encoded protein is CASSQKGGVDPYNEQFF.

The rearrangement uses TRBV7-2 and TRBJ2-1; D call uncertain. The CDR3 sequence is 11 residues long. Germline CDR1 SGHTA, CDR2 FQGNSA. Between the trimmed V and J ends, which lost 3 bases and 9 bases, there was a span of 6 bases. As DNA, the CDR3 is TGTGCCAGCAGCTTGGTAGTTGAGCAGTTCTTC. It yields the protein CASSLVVEQFF.